These 9 T cell receptor beta chains share one sample of origin, sequenced in a study of neoadjuvant anti-PD-1 for oral cavity cancer. The data were produced by immunoSEQ multiplex PCR, yet TCRdb's version contains in-frame clones alone and is incomplete. The sample includes about 15,000 clones, around 70% seen only once; the top ten take approximately 3%. The sequencing used PBMCs, collected before nivolumab (anti-PD-1) treatment. The receptors stem from a person between 35 and 79 years old with oral cavity squamous cell carcinoma.

The rearrangement uses TRBV14 and TRBJ2-2; D not certain. The CDR3 length is 13 residues. Germline CDR1 is SGHDN and CDR2 is FVKESK. V was pared by 5 bases and J by 5 bases, with 9 bases between. The CDR3 DNA reads TGTGCCAGCAGCTTTTCGGGTACCGGGGAGCTGTTTTTT. This encodes CASSFSGTGELFF.

V is TRBV6-5 and J is TRBJ1-5; TRBD1 matches 7 bases. Per germline, CDR1 MNHEY and CDR2 SVGAGI. The V gene end was trimmed by 6 bases and the J gene end by 6 bases; junction bases not matched to a gene: 2. This CDR3 has 12 amino acids. The CDR3 DNA reads TGTGCCAGCAGCTCAGGGGGTCAGCCCCAGCATTTT. Its translation is CASSSGGQPQHF.

This chain links TRBV5-1 with TRBJ1-1; perhaps TRBD1 as D (6 bases). The length of the CDR3 is 15 residues. Germline V CDR1 and CDR2: SGHRS, YFSETQ. With 3 bases removed from V and 0 bases from J, the gap between germline ends came to 12 bases. CDR3 residues: CASSWQGLLNTEAFF. The DNA for the CDR3 is TGCGCCAGCAGCTGGCAGGGGCTACTGAACACTGAAGCTTTCTTT. The full variable domain, its missing parts supplied by reference TRBV5-1 and TRBJ1-1, is KAGVTQTPRYLIKTRGQQVTLSCSPISGHRSVSWYQQTPGQGLQFLFEYFSETQRNKGNFPGRFSGRQFSNSRSEMNVSTLELGDSALYLCASSWQGLLNTEAFFGQGTRLTVV.

This clone showed up just a few times. The chain recombines TRBV28 with TRBJ1-2; no clear D. V lost 6 bases to trimming and J lost 2 bases, with 1 base between them. Per the germline V gene, CDR1 is MDHEN and CDR2 is SYDVKM. The CDR3 runs 10 residues. CDR3 sequence: CASSNYGYTF. In nucleotides, the CDR3 is TGTGCCAGCAGCAACTATGGCTACACCTTC.

This rearrangement joins TRBV9 to TRBJ1-1; D call uncertain. CDR1 and CDR2 (germline): SGDLS, YYNGEE. The V end lost 5 bases, the J end lost 6 bases, and 14 bases lay between the germline ends. The CDR3 is made up of 13 amino acids. The CDR3 DNA reads as TGTGCCAGCAGTCAATGGGATTACGCTGAAGCTTTCTTT. Translated, it gives CASSQWDYAEAFF. Complete variable domain (other parts from reference TRBV9 and TRBJ1-1): DSGVTQTPKHLITATGQRVTLRCSPRSGDLSVYWYQQSLDQGLQFLIQYYNGEERAKGNILERFSAQQFPDLHSELNLSSLELGDSALYFCASSQWDYAEAFFGQGTRLTVV.

This clone has only a few counts. The gene calls are TRBV30 and TRBJ1-3; no firm D call. The CDR3 contains 15 residues. CDR1 is GTSNPN, CDR2 SVGIG, per germline (reference sequence). V was clipped by 7 bases and J by 2 bases, with 18 bases between them. CDR3 in amino acids: CAFRGWAKTGNTIYF. In DNA form, the CDR3 reads TGTGCCTTTCGTGGATGGGCCAAAACTGGAAACACCATATATTTT.

The chain is built from TRBV5-6 and TRBJ1-4, with D unclear. Deletions cut 0 bases from V and 2 bases from J, with 8 bases between. Germline V lookup: CDR1 SGHDT, CDR2 YYEEEE. The CDR3 has 15 amino acids. The CDR3 nucleotides read TGTGCCAGCAGCTTGGGGGGATGGACTAATGAAAAACTGTTTTTT. Translating gives CASSLGGWTNEKLFF.

This clone was detected only a few times. J is TRBJ2-2 and V is TRBV29-1, with 10 bases lining up with TRBD1. J was trimmed by 4 bases and V by 7 bases; bases with no gene match: 9. CDR1 is SQVTM and CDR2 is ANQGSEA in the germline V gene. CDR3 length equals 15 residues. The CDR3 bases are TGCAGCGCAGGGGGTGGGACAGGGGTCACCGGGGAGCTGTTTTTT. Translation gives CSAGGGTGVTGELFF.

V and J are TRBV5-8 and TRBJ2-4, with 7 bases that match TRBD1. Germline V gene lookup returns CDR1 SGHTS and CDR2 YDEGEE. The CDR3 runs 15 residues. The V gene end was trimmed by 5 bases and the J gene end by 3 bases; junction bases not matched to a gene: 8. CDR3 DNA: TGTGCCAGCAGAGACAGGGATCTCCACAAAAACATTCAGTACTTC. Its protein is CASRDRDLHKNIQYF.